These T cell receptor beta chains were read from a single sample in a study of blood T cell repertoires in COVID-19. TCRdb's copy holds only in-frame clones and misses some; the assay was immunoSEQ multiplex PCR. The sample lists 200,000 to 250,000 clones, around 89% seen once, with over 13% in the top ten. Source material: PBMCs or T cells enriched from blood (not recorded which). These receptors were taken from a man aged 25 to 45 who had been exposed to COVID-19. CDR3s include the opening cysteine and the closing phenylalanine or tryptophan. D genes are given only for firm matches. Only part of the rows carry a size: once, few, many, or a class if the clone is expanded.

cdr3_length: 13; d_call: NA; v_call: TRBV13; clone_size: NA; j_call: TRBJ2-1; cdr3_aa: CASSLLQGNEQFF; cdr3_nt: TGTGCCAGCAGCTTACTCCAGGGCAATGAGCAGTTCTTC
cdr3_length: 13; d_call: NA; v_call: TRBV6-5; clone_size: few; j_call: TRBJ1-5; cdr3_aa: CASSLDRTQPQHF; cdr3_nt: TGTGCCAGCAGTTTGGACAGAACTCAGCCCCAGCATTTT
cdr3_length: 14; d_call: NA; v_call: TRBV20-1; clone_size: NA; j_call: TRBJ1-6; cdr3_aa: CSASLQGRNSPLHF; cdr3_nt: TGCAGTGCTAGTCTCCAGGGGAGAAATTCACCCCTCCACTTT
cdr3_length: 15; d_call: NA; v_call: TRBV9; clone_size: NA; j_call: TRBJ1-3; cdr3_aa: CASSVRESAGNTIYF; cdr3_nt: TGTGCCAGCAGCGTAAGGGAGTCGGCTGGAAACACCATATATTTT
cdr3_length: 13; d_call: NA; v_call: TRBV30; clone_size: few; j_call: TRBJ1-2; cdr3_aa: CAWVWSGNYGYTF; cdr3_nt: TGTGCCTGGGTCTGGTCGGGTAACTATGGCTACACCTTC
cdr3_length: 17; d_call: NA; v_call: TRBV10-3; clone_size: once; j_call: TRBJ1-1; cdr3_aa: CAISESRGRTLNTEAFF; cdr3_nt: TGTGCCATCAGTGAGTCCAGGGGACGAACCCTGAACACTGAAGCTTTCTTT
cdr3_length: 17; d_call: TRBD2; v_call: TRBV4-2; clone_size: NA; j_call: TRBJ2-5; cdr3_aa: CASSQDGLAGKKETQYF; cdr3_nt: TGTGCCAGCAGCCAAGACGGACTAGCGGGGAAAAAAGAGACCCAGTACTTC
cdr3_length: 15; d_call: NA; v_call: TRBV5-4; clone_size: NA; j_call: TRBJ1-1; cdr3_aa: CASSSGQGMNTEAFF; cdr3_nt: TGTGCCAGCAGCTCAGGTCAGGGGATGAACACTGAAGCTTTCTTT
cdr3_length: 13; d_call: NA; v_call: TRBV12-3/TRBV12-4; clone_size: NA; j_call: TRBJ1-2; cdr3_aa: CASSFQGRDGYTF; cdr3_nt: TGTGCCAGCAGTTTCCAGGGGAGGGATGGCTACACCTTC
cdr3_length: 14; d_call: NA; v_call: TRBV5-1; clone_size: once; j_call: TRBJ2-5; cdr3_aa: CASSGDTLGETQYF; cdr3_nt: TGCGCCAGCAGCGGGGACACCCTGGGAGAGACCCAGTACTTC
cdr3_length: 15; d_call: NA; v_call: TRBV6-6; clone_size: NA; j_call: TRBJ1-6; cdr3_aa: CASSYADPGNSPLHF; cdr3_nt: TGTGCCAGCAGTTACGCCGACCCAGGGAATTCACCCCTCCACTTT
cdr3_length: 15; d_call: TRBD1; v_call: TRBV7-3; clone_size: NA; j_call: TRBJ2-7; cdr3_aa: CASSLSGTGVGEQYF; cdr3_nt: TGTGCCAGCAGCTTATCGGGGACAGGGGTCGGCGAGCAGTACTTC
cdr3_length: 17; d_call: TRBD1; v_call: TRBV25-1; clone_size: NA; j_call: TRBJ2-1; cdr3_aa: CASSSQTGAPMDNEQFF; cdr3_nt: TGTGCCAGCAGTTCCCAGACAGGGGCACCTATGGACAATGAGCAGTTCTTC
cdr3_length: 14; d_call: TRBD1; v_call: TRBV5-6; clone_size: NA; j_call: TRBJ2-3; cdr3_aa: CASRPGGSTDTQYF; cdr3_nt: TGTGCCAGCAGGCCAGGGGGTAGCACAGATACGCAGTATTTT
cdr3_length: 14; d_call: NA; v_call: TRBV3-1/TRBV3-2; clone_size: NA; j_call: TRBJ2-7; cdr3_aa: CASSQDPWGDEQYF; cdr3_nt: TGTGCCAGCAGCCAAGATCCCTGGGGGGACGAGCAGTACTTC
cdr3_length: 14; d_call: TRBD1; v_call: TRBV19; clone_size: NA; j_call: TRBJ1-3; cdr3_aa: CASSLDRAGNTIYF; cdr3_nt: TGTGCCAGTAGTCTGGACAGGGCTGGAAACACCATATATTTT
cdr3_length: 14; d_call: NA; v_call: TRBV5-1; clone_size: NA; j_call: TRBJ1-1; cdr3_aa: CASSLTGRDTEAFF; cdr3_nt: TGCGCCAGCAGCTTAACAGGGAGGGACACTGAAGCTTTCTTT
cdr3_length: 14; d_call: TRBD1; v_call: TRBV5-4; clone_size: NA; j_call: TRBJ2-5; cdr3_aa: CASSSTGGEQTQYF; cdr3_nt: TGTGCCAGCAGCTCTACAGGGGGTGAGCAGACCCAGTACTTC
cdr3_length: 15; d_call: TRBD2; v_call: TRBV7-2; clone_size: NA; j_call: TRBJ2-3; cdr3_aa: CASSLGTSGADTQYF; cdr3_nt: TGTGCCAGCAGCTTAGGGACTAGTGGGGCAGATACGCAGTATTTT
cdr3_length: 15; d_call: NA; v_call: TRBV2; clone_size: NA; j_call: TRBJ1-6; cdr3_aa: CASRGSQGTNSPLHF; cdr3_nt: TGTGCCAGCAGGGGATCACAGGGAACTAATTCACCCCTCCACTTT
cdr3_length: 17; d_call: NA; v_call: TRBV5-1; clone_size: once; j_call: TRBJ1-1; cdr3_aa: CASSLPQGGYAGTEAFF; cdr3_nt: TGCGCCAGCAGCTTGCCACAAGGAGGGTACGCGGGCACTGAAGCTTTCTTT
cdr3_length: 13; d_call: NA; v_call: TRBV2; clone_size: NA; j_call: TRBJ1-5; cdr3_aa: CASRGGGFQPQHF; cdr3_nt: TGTGCCAGCCGCGGCGGAGGGTTTCAGCCCCAGCATTTT
cdr3_length: 11; d_call: TRBD1; v_call: TRBV10-3; clone_size: NA; j_call: TRBJ2-1; cdr3_aa: CAIKDRGEQFF; cdr3_nt: TGTGCCATCAAGGACAGGGGGGAGCAGTTCTTC
cdr3_length: 13; d_call: NA; v_call: TRBV7-2; clone_size: NA; j_call: TRBJ1-3; cdr3_aa: CASSLVPEGTIYF; cdr3_nt: TGTGCCAGCAGCTTAGTCCCTGAGGGCACCATATATTTT
cdr3_length: 15; d_call: NA; v_call: TRBV6-5; clone_size: NA; j_call: TRBJ1-1; cdr3_aa: CASSYSRQGPHEAFF; cdr3_nt: TGTGCCAGCAGTTACTCGAGGCAGGGCCCCCATGAAGCTTTCTTT
cdr3_length: 14; d_call: NA; v_call: TRBV6-2/TRBV6-3; clone_size: NA; j_call: TRBJ1-1; cdr3_aa: CASSLTVMNTEAFF; cdr3_nt: TGTGCCAGCAGTTTAACGGTCATGAACACTGAAGCTTTCTTT
cdr3_length: 16; d_call: NA; v_call: TRBV27; clone_size: few; j_call: TRBJ1-2; cdr3_aa: CASSIARGSPNYGYTF; cdr3_nt: TGTGCCAGCAGTATTGCAAGGGGTTCCCCAAACTATGGCTACACCTTC
cdr3_length: 18; d_call: TRBD2; v_call: TRBV7-2; clone_size: NA; j_call: TRBJ2-2; cdr3_aa: CASSPRTSGGVWTGELFF; cdr3_nt: TGTGCCAGCAGCCCCCGGACTAGCGGGGGGGTATGGACCGGGGAGCTGTTTTTT
cdr3_length: 14; d_call: TRBD1; v_call: TRBV19; clone_size: NA; j_call: TRBJ1-5; cdr3_aa: CASSKGTGNQPQHF; cdr3_nt: TGTGCCAGTAGTAAGGGGACAGGGAATCAGCCCCAGCATTTT
cdr3_length: 13; d_call: TRBD1; v_call: TRBV2; clone_size: NA; j_call: TRBJ1-2; cdr3_aa: CASSMTGGYGYTF; cdr3_nt: TGTGCCAGCAGTATGACAGGGGGCTATGGCTACACCTTC
cdr3_length: 15; d_call: NA; v_call: TRBV19; clone_size: NA; j_call: TRBJ2-7; cdr3_aa: CASSSRTVSSYEQYF; cdr3_nt: TGTGCCAGTAGTTCGAGGACAGTTAGCTCCTACGAGCAGTACTTC
cdr3_length: 14; d_call: NA; v_call: TRBV4-1; clone_size: once; j_call: TRBJ1-1; cdr3_aa: CASSHIGGSTEAFF; cdr3_nt: TGCGCCAGCAGCCATATCGGGGGGAGCACTGAAGCTTTCTTT
cdr3_length: 15; d_call: NA; v_call: TRBV11-2; clone_size: NA; j_call: TRBJ1-1; cdr3_aa: CASSLNRDYGTEAFF; cdr3_nt: TGTGCCAGCAGCTTAAACAGGGACTACGGGACTGAAGCTTTCTTT
cdr3_length: 11; d_call: NA; v_call: TRBV19; clone_size: NA; j_call: TRBJ1-2; cdr3_aa: CASRVDYGYTF; cdr3_nt: TGTGCCAGCAGGGTAGACTATGGCTACACCTTC
cdr3_length: 13; d_call: TRBD1; v_call: TRBV25-1; clone_size: NA; j_call: TRBJ1-2; cdr3_aa: CASSDTGGRGYTF; cdr3_nt: TGTGCCAGCAGCGATACAGGGGGCAGGGGCTACACCTTC
cdr3_length: 12; d_call: NA; v_call: TRBV30; clone_size: few; j_call: TRBJ2-1; cdr3_aa: CAWSLTSYEQFF; cdr3_nt: TGTGCCTGGAGTCTAACTAGCTATGAGCAGTTCTTC
cdr3_length: 15; d_call: NA; v_call: TRBV5-1; clone_size: NA; j_call: TRBJ1-1; cdr3_aa: CASSLDSNVNTEAFF; cdr3_nt: TGCGCCAGCAGCTTGGATAGTAATGTGAACACTGAAGCTTTCTTT
cdr3_length: 17; d_call: TRBD2; v_call: TRBV4-1; clone_size: NA; j_call: TRBJ2-1; cdr3_aa: CASSQERAGGLRNEQFF; cdr3_nt: TGCGCCAGCAGCCAAGAGAGAGCGGGGGGGCTCAGGAATGAGCAGTTCTTC
cdr3_length: 13; d_call: NA; v_call: TRBV10-3; clone_size: NA; j_call: TRBJ1-5; cdr3_aa: CAISEQGGQPQHF; cdr3_nt: TGTGCCATCAGTGAACAGGGTGGTCAGCCCCAGCATTTT
cdr3_length: 14; d_call: TRBD1; v_call: TRBV6-1; clone_size: NA; j_call: TRBJ2-1; cdr3_aa: CASSEGQGANEQFF; cdr3_nt: TGTGCCAGCAGTGAAGGACAGGGGGCAAATGAGCAGTTCTTC
cdr3_length: 15; d_call: NA; v_call: TRBV5-4; clone_size: NA; j_call: TRBJ2-2; cdr3_aa: CASSLGTEGTGELFF; cdr3_nt: TGTGCCAGCAGCTTGGGGACAGAGGGCACCGGGGAGCTGTTTTTT
cdr3_length: 15; d_call: TRBD1; v_call: TRBV5-1; clone_size: NA; j_call: TRBJ1-2; cdr3_aa: CASSDLSGQGYGYTF; cdr3_nt: TGCGCCAGCAGCGACCTCTCGGGACAGGGATATGGCTACACCTTC
cdr3_length: 11; d_call: NA; v_call: TRBV2; clone_size: NA; j_call: TRBJ1-2; cdr3_aa: CASNREGGYTF; cdr3_nt: TGTGCCTCTAACCGGGAGGGCGGCTACACCTTC
cdr3_length: 17; d_call: TRBD2; v_call: TRBV5-1; clone_size: NA; j_call: TRBJ2-3; cdr3_aa: CASSGTSASRRADTQYF; cdr3_nt: TGCGCCAGCTCCGGGACTAGCGCCTCCAGGCGGGCAGATACGCAGTATTTT
cdr3_length: 15; d_call: NA; v_call: TRBV9; clone_size: NA; j_call: TRBJ1-1; cdr3_aa: CASSLREAMNTEAFF; cdr3_nt: TGTGCCAGCAGCCTAAGGGAGGCCATGAACACTGAAGCTTTCTTT
cdr3_length: 15; d_call: TRBD1; v_call: TRBV7-2; clone_size: NA; j_call: TRBJ2-1; cdr3_aa: CASSTWTGPVNEQFF; cdr3_nt: TGTGCCAGCAGCACTTGGACAGGGCCGGTCAATGAGCAGTTCTTC
cdr3_length: 14; d_call: NA; v_call: TRBV9; clone_size: few; j_call: TRBJ1-2; cdr3_aa: CASSVGGDRRGYTF; cdr3_nt: TGTGCCAGCAGCGTAGGTGGAGATAGAAGAGGCTACACCTTC
cdr3_length: 12; d_call: NA; v_call: TRBV5-4; clone_size: NA; j_call: TRBJ2-7; cdr3_aa: CASSPDWSEQYF; cdr3_nt: TGTGCCAGCAGCCCCGATTGGAGCGAGCAGTACTTC
cdr3_length: 16; d_call: NA; v_call: TRBV6-1; clone_size: NA; j_call: TRBJ1-3; cdr3_aa: CASSARAGASGNTIYF; cdr3_nt: TGTGCCAGCAGTGCGCGGGCTGGAGCCTCTGGAAACACCATATATTTT
cdr3_length: 20; d_call: TRBD1; v_call: TRBV3-1/TRBV3-2; clone_size: few; j_call: TRBJ2-7; cdr3_aa: CASSNRRDRGRKGFAYEQYF; cdr3_nt: TGTGCCAGCAGCAACCGTCGGGACAGGGGGCGTAAGGGCTTTGCCTACGAGCAGTACTTC
cdr3_length: 17; d_call: NA; v_call: TRBV5-1; clone_size: NA; j_call: TRBJ2-5; cdr3_aa: CASSLGASAGRGETQYF; cdr3_nt: TGCGCCAGCAGCTTGGGGGCCTCGGCGGGGCGGGGAGAGACCCAGTACTTC
cdr3_length: 14; d_call: NA; v_call: TRBV5-1; clone_size: NA; j_call: TRBJ2-1; cdr3_aa: CASSLGRDYNEQFF; cdr3_nt: TGCGCCAGCAGCTTGGGGCGGGACTACAATGAGCAGTTCTTC
cdr3_length: 14; d_call: TRBD1; v_call: TRBV5-1; clone_size: NA; j_call: TRBJ1-3; cdr3_aa: CAMRQGSPGNTIYF; cdr3_nt: TGCGCCATGAGACAGGGGAGTCCGGGAAACACCATATATTTT
cdr3_length: 14; d_call: NA; v_call: TRBV7-9; clone_size: NA; j_call: TRBJ1-2; cdr3_aa: CASSLAVPGSDYTF; cdr3_nt: TGTGCCAGCAGCCTAGCGGTCCCGGGGAGTGACTACACCTTC